The entry below gives a single T cell receptor beta chain sequence along with its context. This clonotype was recorded at least ten times. Its antigen is unknown. No clone much larger than this one lies a single base away; base qualities are absent. This specimen's treatment or condition label, per the study, means: live attenuated yellow fever vaccine strain. At every blood-draw timepoint, two biological replicates of bulk PBMCs were collected. PBMCs were isolated from peripheral blood using a standard Ficoll-Paque protocol. TriZol was used to extract RNA from bulk PBMCs, from CD4 and CD8 fractions, and from dextramer-positive and dextramer-negative fractions. The data derive from a study of T cells after yellow fever vaccination (dated by TCRdb to between 2018 and 2021). Study-wide context: Libraries from fractions with low cell numbers were prepared with the SMART-Seq v4 Ultra Low Input RNA kit. To follow T-cell clones before and after both primary and booster YFV17D yellow fever vaccination, bulk TCR alpha and beta repertoires underwent longitudinal sequencing. Two healthy male donors, one aged 18 to 30 and one aged 30 to 40 years, made up the cohort. Blood was collected at multiple timepoints before and after primary and secondary immunization, and bulk PBMC replicates and cell subsets were isolated.

General study outcomes and caveats: After the booster, most of the clones that had expanded following primary vaccination were detected again (almost 98% of CD4 and 88% of CD8), which suggests that memory was broadly maintained. Only two donors were included in the study, so the extent to which the findings can be generalized is limited. The secondary T-cell response was found to be weaker but faster than the primary response, with a peak reached on day 5 rather than on day 15. Computational filtering was needed because FACS-sorted repertoires could contain abundant contaminating clonotypes from the bulk population. A small share of clonotypes was detected in both CD4 and CD8 compartments, with the overlap likely arising from convergent recombination.

These reads were obtained on an Illumina NovaSeq 6000. TCR cDNA was synthesized by 5'RACE template switching, which introduced a universal primer site and unique molecular identifiers. Priming of cDNA synthesis was performed from both the TCR alpha and TCR beta constant segments. Library amplification involved two PCR steps, and the second step added sample barcodes and sequencing adapters. Sequencing of the libraries was done on either Illumina HiSeq 2500 (2x100 bp) or NovaSeq (2x150 bp). The paper's data handling went like this. MIGEC handled demultiplexing of reads and collapsing into UMI consensus sequences, while MiXCR performed V(D)J alignment. Using edgeR on replicate PBMC samples, clonotypes were called vaccine-responding if FDR was below 0.01 and the log2 fold change was above 5 up to day 15. CD4 or CD8 identity was assigned to each bulk clonotype according to whether the clonotype was present at higher abundance in the sequenced CD4 repertoire or the sequenced CD8 repertoire. TCRdb ran its own pipeline on the public reads, namely fastp trimming at Q25 and MiXCR clone calling, and kept in-frame beta chains. Rows are combined by CDR3 protein, so each entry shows the most common genes and DNA. It is TCRdb's table, rather than the study itself, that gives the V and J calls and clone size. The sample table contains around 300,000 distinct CDR3 sequences; only one count was recorded for over 3.5% of them. In total, the top ten clones hold 15% to 20% of the sample.

Via the germline V gene, CDR1 is SGHDT and CDR2 YYEEEE. The CDR3 has 13 amino acids, counting the end cysteine and phenylalanine. Only the CDR3 DNA is retained, 39 bases long and in frame from the first base. V was cut back by 5 bases and J by 0 bases, leaving a gap of 8 bases between them. This chain is built from TRBV5-6 and TRBJ1-1, with an unclear D gene assignment. The source is a man younger than 35 who received the YFV17D yellow fever vaccine. This specimen consisted of PBMCs, obtained 15 days after the yellow fever booster vaccination. The CDR3 reads CASRDGLNTEAFF. The nucleotides are TGTGCCAGCAGGGACGGCCTGAACACTGAAGCTTTCTTT.